Each of the 28 T cell receptor beta chains below was sequenced from the same sample in a study of blood T cell repertoires in COVID-19. Clones were sequenced by immunoSEQ multiplex PCR, and TCRdb holds only the in-frame ones, with some missing. The top ten clones hold over 7% of a sample with 150,000 to 200,000 clones, around 87% of them seen once. Sequenced input: peripheral blood. The origin of the receptors is a woman of 80 years or more in a cohort sampled during active or convalescent COVID-19.

The chain couples TRBV10-1 to TRBJ1-4; 8 nucleotides match TRBD1. The CDR3 runs 14 residues. V was clipped by 3 bases and J by 10 bases; unmatched bases: 7. The germline CDR1 and CDR2 sequences are WNHNN and SYGVQD (reference sequence). The CDR3 DNA reads as TGCGCCAGCAGTGAAGGGACAGGAGGGGGAAAACTGTTTTTT. Translation: CASSEGTGGGKLFF.

This chain links TRBV7-8 with TRBJ2-7; 8 bases are a match to TRBD2. From germline, CDR1 is SGHVS and CDR2 FQNEAQ. The CDR3 has 17 amino acids. Losses at the gene ends were 0 bases for V and 2 bases for J; bases not matched to a gene: 9. CDR3 loop: CASSLAGGSGNPYEQYV. CDR3 coding DNA: TGTGCCAGCAGCTTAGCCGGGGGTAGCGGGAATCCCTACGAGCAGTACGTC.

This clone has only a few counts. This sequence joins TRBV3-1 (or the pseudogene TRBV3-2) and TRBJ1-2; D is perhaps TRBD1 (5 bases). V shed 4 bases and J shed 8 bases, with 14 bases lying between them. The CDR3 is 13 residues long. The germline CDR1 and CDR2 sequences are LGHDT and YNNKEL (reference sequence). The CDR3 loop reads CASSPNPQGGYTF. The CDR3 DNA follows: TGTGCCAGCAGCCCGAACCCTCAGGGCGGCTACACCTTC.

This clone has just one count. This sequence joins TRBV12-3 or TRBV12-4 and TRBJ2-7, with no clear D. CDR3 length equals 12 residues. Trimming left V 5 bases short and J 4 bases short, with 9 bases between. This CDR3 is CASSPQRYEQYF. CDR3 nucleotides: TGTGCCAGCAGTCCACAGAGATACGAGCAGTACTTC.

This clone appeared once. CDR3 DNA sequence: TGTGCCAGCAGTCCAGGGGGCGCGAACACTGAAGCTTTCTTT. Protein sequence: CASSPGGANTEAFF. This chain uses TRBV6-5 with TRBJ1-1; 8 nucleotides match TRBD1. V was pared by 5 bases and J by 1 base, with 3 bases of the junction left unmatched. The CDR3 sequence is 14 residues long. Germline CDR1 and CDR2: MNHEY and SVGAGI.

Regarding this clone: In the same sample, other DNA sequences code for this CDR3. This chain links TRBV9 with TRBJ1-1, with 8 bases matching TRBD1. There are 15 residues in the CDR3. V lost 0 bases to trimming and J lost 4 bases; unmatched junction nucleotides: 5. CDR1 and CDR2 (germline): SGDLS, YYNGEE. CDR3 sequence (DNA): TGTGCCAGCAGCGTAGCTGGTACAGGGGGCACTGAAGCTTTCTTT. This gives the protein CASSVAGTGGTEAFF.

The rearrangement joins TRBV29-1 to TRBJ2-6; D not resolved. Germline-derived CDR1 and CDR2 are SQVTM and ANQGSEA. The CDR3 contains 13 residues. Trimming pared 4 bases from V and 4 bases from J, leaving 8 bases between. CDR3 in amino acids: CSVGMRGANVLTF. The CDR3 DNA sequence: TGCAGCGTTGGAATGAGAGGGGCCAACGTCCTGACTTTC. The full variable domain, completed using reference TRBV29-1 and TRBJ2-6, is SAVISQKPSRDICQRGTSLTIQCQVDSQVTMMFWYRQQPGQSLTLIATANQGSEATYESGFVIDKFPISRPNLTFSTLTVSNMSPEDSSIYLCSVGMRGANVLTFGAGSRLTVL.

The chain carries TRBV4-2 and TRBJ2-1, with 10 bases fitting TRBD2. V was clipped by 2 bases and J by 4 bases; unmatched bases: 8. The CDR3 extends over 17 amino acids. Germline CDR1 reads LGHNA; CDR2 reads YNFKEQ. The chain's CDR3 is CASSQSVGLAAYNEQFF. DNA for the CDR3: TGTGCCAGCAGCCAATCGGTCGGACTAGCGGCTTACAATGAGCAGTTCTTC.

This clone was seen a single time. V is TRBV11-3 and J is TRBJ2-7; 7 bases are a match to TRBD1. There are 14 residues in the CDR3. Germline V lookup: CDR1 SGHNT, CDR2 YENEEA. V was clipped by 0 bases and J by 6 bases; unmatched bases: 5. CDR3 sequence: CASSLESTGLEQYF. DNA of the CDR3: TGTGCCAGCAGCTTAGAATCGACAGGGCTCGAGCAGTACTTC.

The chain links TRBV9 to TRBJ2-3; 13 positions match TRBD2. Unmatched junction bases numbered 2, after V lost 2 bases and J lost 2 bases. Germline V gene data show CDR1 as SGDLS and CDR2 as YYNGEE. CDR3 length equals 16 residues. CDR3 sequence: CASSVGTSGVTDTQYF. The DNA for the CDR3 is TGTGCCAGCAGCGTTGGGACTAGCGGGGTCACAGATACGCAGTATTTT.

This clone was seen only once. This rearrangement joins TRBV10-1 to TRBJ2-1, with no clear D. The germline V and J ends were trimmed by 3 bases and 2 bases, with 11 bases remaining between them. Germline V gene lookup returns CDR1 WNHNN and CDR2 SYGVQD (reference sequence). The length of the CDR3 is 15 residues. Here the CDR3 reads CASSDYGSTYNEQFF. The CDR3 bases are TGCGCCAGCAGTGATTACGGTTCAACCTACAATGAGCAGTTCTTC.

This clone was seen just once. The chain joins TRBV3-1 (or the pseudogene TRBV3-2) to TRBJ2-1; possibly TRBD1 for D (6 bases). Germline V gene sequence: CDR1 LGHDT, CDR2 YNNKEL (reference sequence). The CDR3 covers 19 residues. V was clipped by 2 bases and J by 2 bases, with 22 bases between them. CDR3 amino acids: CASSQTGFVPSSPYNEQFF. The CDR3, as DNA: TGTGCCAGCAGCCAAACAGGGTTTGTGCCCTCAAGTCCCTACAATGAGCAGTTCTTC.

The chain has TRBV11-2 and TRBJ2-6, with D perhaps matching TRBD2 (5 bases). The germline V and J ends were trimmed by 2 bases and 2 bases, with 19 bases remaining between them. Germline assignment: CDR1 SGHAT and CDR2 FQNNGV. This CDR3 contains 19 residues. The CDR3 sequence: CASSLPVTGNRAGANVLTF. Written as DNA, the CDR3 is TGTGCCAGCAGCTTACCGGTAACGGGAAATCGGGCTGGGGCCAACGTCCTGACTTTC.

This clone was found a few times. The chain carries TRBV19 and TRBJ2-3; 15 nucleotides align to TRBD2. Germline V gene lookup returns CDR1 LNHDA and CDR2 SQIVND (reference sequence). The CDR3 is made up of 19 amino acids. The V segment lost 6 bases and the J segment 1 base; nucleotides outside the gene matches: 11. The CDR3 loop reads CASRNRGLAGGGGTDTQYF. The DNA of the CDR3 is TGTGCCAGTAGGAATAGGGGACTAGCGGGAGGTGGCGGCACAGATACGCAGTATTTT.

This sequence joins TRBV19 and TRBJ1-2; D is ambiguous. Trimming shortened V by 6 bases and J by 0 bases, and 17 bases separated the two germline ends. Germline CDR1 LNHDA, CDR2 SQIVND (reference sequence). The CDR3 contains 16 residues. The CDR3 DNA sequence: TGTGCCAGTAGCCGGGGAGAGGGAAGGACTAACTATGGCTACACCTTC. It translates to CASSRGEGRTNYGYTF.

This clone was seen more than once but under ten times. V gene TRBV15 combines with J gene TRBJ2-7, with TRBD1 matching 8 bases. This CDR3 comprises 13 residues. V dropped 8 bases and J dropped 2; count of bases not matched to a gene: 5. Per germline, CDR1 LNHNV and CDR2 YYDKDF (reference sequence). CDR3 DNA: TGTGCCACCGGACAGGGTGGAACCTACGAGCAGTACTTC. Amino acid sequence: CATGQGGTYEQYF.

This chain connects TRBV28 to TRBJ1-2; no reliable D call. The CDR3 is 11 amino acids. V dropped 11 bases and J dropped 8 bases, with 15 bases sitting between them. Germline assignment: CDR1 MDHEN and CDR2 SYDVKM. CDR3 DNA sequence: TGTGCCGCCCGGAGCTCGCGGGGCTACACCTTC. Amino acids: CAARSSRGYTF.

The chain employs TRBV3-1 (or the pseudogene TRBV3-2) and TRBJ2-1, with D hard to call. V was shortened by 4 bases and J by 6 bases, with 4 bases between the two germline ends. Germline assignment: CDR1 LGHDT and CDR2 YNNKEL (reference sequence). CDR3 length: 11 residues. The CDR3 DNA sequence: TGTGCCAGCAGCCTCTTCAATGAGCAGTTCTTC. Translating it yields CASSLFNEQFF.

The chain joins TRBV30 to TRBJ2-7; no firm D call. The CDR3 loop spans 15 amino acids. Germline V gene lookup returns CDR1 GTSNPN and CDR2 SVGIG (reference sequence). Trimming pared 2 bases from V and 3 bases from J, leaving 17 bases between. CDR3 in amino acids: CAWSRPPDNGYEQYF. The CDR3 DNA reads as TGTGCCTGGAGTCGTCCCCCTGACAACGGCTACGAGCAGTACTTC.

The V and J genes are TRBV5-4 and TRBJ2-6; D may be TRBD1 (6 bases). Between the trimmed V and J ends, which lost 0 bases and 4 bases, there was a span of 11 bases. The CDR3 has 16 amino acids. Germline assignment: CDR1 SGHNT and CDR2 YYREEE (reference sequence). Here the CDR3 DNA reads TGTGCCAGCAGCTTGGTGGGGGCGGAAGGGGCCAACGTCCTGACTTTC. This encodes CASSLVGAEGANVLTF.

V is TRBV2 and J is TRBJ1-5; D may be TRBD1 (5 bases). The CDR3 contains 13 residues. The germline V gene encodes CDR1 SNHLY and CDR2 FYNNEI. Trimming cost V 6 bases and J 4 bases, with 10 bases left between them. The CDR3 coding sequence is TGTGCCAGCAGGGGATCAGGGAATCAGCCCCAGCATTTT. Protein product: CASRGSGNQPQHF.

V gene TRBV5-6 combines with J gene TRBJ2-5, with D tentatively TRBD1 (6 bases). This CDR3 comprises 14 residues. Trimming stripped 4 bases from V and 0 bases from J, with 10 bases between. The germline gives CDR1 SGHDT, CDR2 YYEEEE. This CDR3 is CASSVYRDQETQYF. CDR3 nucleotides: TGTGCCAGCAGCGTGTACAGGGACCAAGAGACCCAGTACTTC.

The table lists this clone with a count of one. V gene TRBV30 combines with J gene TRBJ1-2; D is unclear. Trimming took 0 bases from V and 2 from J, leaving 13 bases between them. Germline CDR1 GTSNPN, CDR2 SVGIG (reference sequence). The CDR3 loop spans 15 amino acids. CDR3 protein: CAWSVSQATNYGYTF. The CDR3 nucleotides are TGTGCCTGGAGTGTATCCCAGGCGACAAACTATGGCTACACCTTC.

This sequence joins TRBV20-1 and TRBJ2-1, with a weak D call TRBD2 (6 bases). Trimming cost V 3 bases and J 8 bases, with 17 bases left between them. The CDR3 loop spans 14 amino acids. CDR1 and CDR2 (germline): DFQATT, SNEGSKA (reference sequence). The CDR3 sequence: CSASYLAMGDEQFF. The CDR3 bases are TGCAGTGCTAGTTACCTAGCGATGGGGGATGAGCAGTTCTTC.

The chain couples TRBV30 to TRBJ2-4; D remains ambiguous. The germline CDR1 and CDR2 sequences are GTSNPN and SVGIG (reference sequence). The V and J ends lost 3 bases and 0 bases respectively, with 12 bases between them. CDR3 length: 15 amino acids. The CDR3 loop is CAWSLGPLAKNIQYF. The CDR3, as DNA: TGTGCCTGGAGCTTGGGCCCGCTAGCCAAAAACATTCAGTACTTC.

The V call is TRBV21-1, the J call TRBJ1-2; the D call TRBD1 from the table was never checked on the DNA. TRBV21-1 is listed as a pseudogene. This CDR3 is built from 21 residues. CDR3 amino acids: CASSKGQRGWLDDSANYGYTF. CDR3 bases: TGTGCCAGCAGCAAAGGTCAAAGGGGCTGGCTAGACGACAGCGCTAACTATGGCTACACCTTC.

This clone was seen once. This chain uses TRBV11-2 with TRBJ2-1; 10 positions agree with TRBD1. The junction had 4 bases not matched to a gene; V was cut back by 3 bases and J by 5 bases. The CDR3 runs to 15 residues. Germline V gene data show CDR1 as SGHAT and CDR2 as FQNNGV. In nucleotides, the CDR3 is TGTGCCAGCAGCTTGGACAGGGGGGTTAACAATGAGCAGTTCTTC. Translation: CASSLDRGVNNEQFF.

V is TRBV6-6 and J is TRBJ2-3; 10 nucleotides agree with TRBD2. CDR1 is MNHNY, CDR2 SVGAGI, per germline (reference sequence). The CDR3 loop spans 15 amino acids. The V segment lost 1 base and the J segment 3 bases; nucleotides outside the gene matches: 1. In DNA form, the CDR3 reads TGTGCCAGCAGTTACTGGGGACTAGCGACAGATACGCAGTATTTT. This codes for CASSYWGLATDTQYF.